The source of this T cell receptor beta chain is a study of response to subunit inactivated influenza vaccine. Study-wide results and limits: That few new T cells are recruited by each seasonal influenza vaccination was the authors' suggestion.

Ten or more counts support this clonotype. Its matching antigen is unknown. TCRdb analysed the RT-PCR reads with MiXCR anew, one entry per CDR3 protein. Of roughly 780,000 distinct CDR3 sequences in the sample, 18% were seen once. The CDR3 contains 14 residues. Germline assignment: CDR1 SQVTM and CDR2 ANQGSEA. The V gene end was trimmed by 6 bases and the J gene end by 2 bases; junction bases not matched to a gene: 10. This receptor was obtained from a man in his forties or fifties who received an inactivated influenza vaccine. This chain connects TRBV29-1 to TRBJ2-7, with 7 bases fitting TRBD1. Material: PBMCs from blood, obtained about 5 days after vaccination. This chain's CDR3 is CSVLIEQGPYEQYF. In DNA form, the CDR3 reads TGCAGCGTACTTATCGAACAGGGGCCCTACGAGCAGTACTTC.